This is a list of T cell receptor beta chains from one sample in a study of identical twins. MiXCR, run by TCRdb on the 5' RACE reads, gives a single entry per CDR3 protein. The sample consists of about 200,000 distinct CDR3 sequences, around 8.1% of them appearing once. Another study also made use of these data, one on yellow fever vaccine responses in identical twins.

The source material was memory (CD45RO+) T cells sorted from blood. The source is a woman under 30 in good health. The CDR3 runs from the conserved cysteine through the conserved F or W. A D gene is named only where the DNA matches it firmly. Where a row states a size, it is once, few, many or the class of an expanded clone; other rows omit it.

size	D	V	J	CDR3	DNA
few	NA	TRBV5-6	TRBJ2-1	CASSLERLYNEQFF	TGTGCCAGCAGCTTGGAGCGGCTCTACAATGAGCAGTTCTTC
few	NA	TRBV20-1	TRBJ1-5	CSARGWNQPQHF	TGCAGTGCTAGAGGGTGGAATCAGCCCCAGCATTTT
few	TRBD1	TRBV10-3	TRBJ2-2	CAISGQGADEELFF	TGTGCCATCAGTGGACAGGGCGCGGATGAGGAGCTGTTTTTT
NA	TRBD1	TRBV6-4	TRBJ2-5	CASSDGTGPQETQYF	TGTGCCAGCAGTGACGGGACAGGCCCACAAGAGACCCAGTACTTC
many	NA	TRBV24-1	TRBJ2-1	CATSTVRGNSYNEQFF	TGTGCCACCAGTACTGTGCGGGGTAACTCCTACAATGAGCAGTTCTTC
few	NA	TRBV2	TRBJ1-5	CASSERIPSNQPQHF	TGTGCCAGCAGTGAAAGAATACCTAGCAATCAGCCCCAGCATTTT
NA	TRBD1	TRBV5-5	TRBJ1-5	CASSTGTGAVQPQHF	TGTGCCAGCAGCACCGGGACAGGGGCTGTTCAGCCCCAGCATTTT
few	NA	TRBV27	TRBJ1-2	CASSLEPRGVGYTF	TGTGCCAGCAGTTTGGAGCCCCGTGGCGTTGGCTACACCTTC
many	NA	TRBV9	TRBJ1-2	CASSADPNYGYTF	TGTGCCAGCAGCGCGGACCCCAACTATGGCTACACCTTC
NA	NA	TRBV6-5	TRBJ1-1	CASSYTNRVGTEAFF	TGTGCCAGCAGTTACACAAACAGGGTAGGGACTGAAGCTTTCTTT
NA	NA	TRBV5-1	TRBJ2-1	CASSLFAGLNEQFF	TGCGCCAGCAGCTTGTTCGCGGGGCTTAATGAGCAGTTCTTC
NA	NA	TRBV7-9	TRBJ2-5	CASSLGDGTPITETQYF	TGTGCCAGCAGCTTAGGGGATGGGACTCCAATTACAGAGACCCAGTACTTC
many	TRBD1	TRBV20-1	TRBJ2-6	CSAEQQGAHGANVLTF	TGCAGTGCTGAACAACAGGGGGCGCATGGGGCCAACGTCCTGACTTTC
many	TRBD2	TRBV5-1	TRBJ2-1	CASNRDSPVAGGKSSYNEQFF	TGCGCCAGCAACCGGGACAGTCCAGTAGCGGGGGGGAAGAGCTCCTACAATGAGCAGTTCTTC
NA	TRBD1	TRBV12-3/TRBV12-4	TRBJ1-1	CASSQRGGTVSNTEAFF	TGTGCCAGCAGCCAAAGAGGGGGGACAGTGTCGAACACTGAAGCTTTCTTT
few	NA	TRBV4-3	TRBJ2-1	CASSQGLLYNEQFF	TGCGCCAGCAGCCAAGGACTACTTTACAATGAGCAGTTCTTC
few	TRBD2	TRBV9	TRBJ2-3	CASSVGRGGDTDTQYF	TGTGCCAGCAGCGTAGGGCGGGGGGGAGACACAGATACGCAGTATTTT
few	TRBD1	TRBV18	TRBJ2-5	CASSPPGRDRLYQETQYF	TGTGCCAGCTCACCACCCGGCCGGGACAGACTCTACCAAGAGACCCAGTACTTC
NA	TRBD1	TRBV18	TRBJ2-7	CASSPRQGPGVSYEQYF	TGTGCCAGCTCACCCCGACAGGGACCAGGAGTTTCCTACGAGCAGTACTTC
NA	NA	TRBV6-5	TRBJ2-3	CASSLRTASSTDTQYF	TGTGCCAGCAGTTTGAGGACGGCTTCTAGCACAGATACGCAGTATTTT
NA	NA	TRBV6-1	TRBJ1-5	CASSEAEGVGDQPQHF	TGTGCCAGCAGTGAAGCAGAGGGAGTTGGGGATCAGCCCCAGCATTTT
few	TRBD1	TRBV5-5	TRBJ2-1	CASSLGTGYSEQFF	TGTGCCAGCAGCTTGGGGACAGGGTATAGTGAGCAGTTCTTC
NA	TRBD1	TRBV27	TRBJ2-5	CASSDRGLETQYF	TGTGCCAGCAGTGACAGGGGGCTTGAGACCCAGTACTTC
many	NA	TRBV10-1	TRBJ2-1	CASSDMSAGQFF	TGCGCCAGCAGTGATATGTCTGCGGGGCAGTTCTTC
many	NA	TRBV4-2	TRBJ2-1	CASSQDSQSYNEQFF	TGTGCCAGCAGCCAAGATTCGCAGTCCTACAATGAGCAGTTCTTC
many	NA	TRBV12-3/TRBV12-4	TRBJ2-2	CASRGLADTGELFF	TGTGCCAGCAGGGGGCTAGCCGACACCGGGGAGCTGTTTTTT
NA	TRBD1	TRBV12-3/TRBV12-4	TRBJ2-1	CASTYGTGQFF	TGTGCCAGCACCTACGGGACAGGGCAGTTCTTC
few	NA	TRBV29-1	TRBJ2-5	CSVYGLRTDQETQYF	TGCAGCGTCTACGGATTACGGACGGACCAAGAGACCCAGTACTTC
few	NA	TRBV27	TRBJ2-2	CASSSSLGRYTGELFF	TGTGCCAGCAGTTCCTCCCTCGGACGGTACACCGGGGAGCTGTTTTTT
many	NA	TRBV20-1	TRBJ2-7	CSASGRNSAYEQYF	TGCAGTGCTAGCGGGAGAAATTCGGCCTACGAGCAGTACTTC
few	TRBD1	TRBV6-1	TRBJ1-3	CASSQQGTRNTIYF	TGTGCCAGCAGTCAACAGGGGACGAGAAACACCATATATTTT
NA	TRBD2	TRBV20-1	TRBJ2-4	CSARGSGRPGSVKNIQYF	TGCAGTGCTAGGGGTAGCGGGAGGCCTGGTTCGGTCAAAAACATTCAGTACTTC
NA	TRBD1	TRBV6-1	TRBJ2-7	CASSEGGTGAYEQYF	TGTGCCAGCAGTGAAGGGGGGACAGGGGCCTACGAGCAGTACTTC
NA	TRBD2	TRBV7-9	TRBJ2-1	CASTLAGVYNEQFF	TGTGCCAGCACCCTAGCGGGGGTCTACAATGAGCAGTTCTTC
many	TRBD2	TRBV28	TRBJ2-7	CASSEYGTSSYEQYF	TGTGCCAGCAGTGAGTACGGGACTAGCTCCTACGAGCAGTACTTC
many	TRBD2	TRBV9	TRBJ2-1	CASASGSLNEQFF	TGTGCCAGCGCTAGCGGGAGCCTAAATGAGCAGTTCTTC
NA	TRBD2	TRBV6-1	TRBJ2-3	CASSDGTSGWADTQYF	TGTGCCAGCAGTGACGGGACTAGCGGGTGGGCAGATACGCAGTATTTT
few	TRBD1	TRBV6-1	TRBJ1-4	CASRPWTGISNEKLFF	TGTGCCAGTAGACCTTGGACAGGGATATCCAATGAAAAACTGTTTTTT
NA	TRBD2	TRBV4-3	TRBJ2-1	CASSQVKTSGRANEQFF	TGCGCCAGCAGCCAAGTTAAAACTAGCGGGAGGGCCAATGAGCAGTTCTTC
many	TRBD2	TRBV29-1	TRBJ2-5	CSVDFGSGVTKTQYF	TGCAGCGTTGATTTCGGTAGCGGGGTCACGAAGACCCAGTACTTC
few	TRBD2	TRBV5-1	TRBJ2-1	CASSLGGSGSLNEQFF	TGCGCCAGCAGCTTGGGTGGTAGCGGGAGTCTCAATGAGCAGTTCTTC
NA	TRBD1	TRBV6-5	TRBJ2-7	CASSSPGQGHYEQYF	TGTGCCAGCAGTTCCCCGGGACAGGGGCACTACGAGCAGTACTTC
many	NA	TRBV28	TRBJ2-3	CASSEETDTQYF	TGTGCCAGCAGTGAGGAGACAGATACGCAGTATTTT
NA	NA	TRBV3-1	TRBJ2-3	CASSQDGSLTDTQYF	TGTGCCAGCAGCCAAGACGGCAGTCTCACAGATACGCAGTATTTT
few	NA	TRBV25-1	TRBJ2-3	CASTAQVTDTQYF	TGTGCCAGCACAGCACAGGTGACAGATACGCAGTATTTT
NA	NA	TRBV11-2	TRBJ2-7	CASSLVTYEQYF	TGTGCCAGCAGCTTAGTGACCTACGAGCAGTACTTC
many	NA	TRBV20-1	TRBJ1-5	CSSRRGLLPPQHF	TGCAGTTCGAGACGGGGGCTCCTTCCCCCCCAGCATTTT
NA	TRBD2	TRBV29-1	TRBJ2-1	CSVVAGGPSGEQFF	TGCAGCGTTGTAGCGGGGGGGCCATCTGGTGAGCAGTTCTTC
many	NA	TRBV11-2	TRBJ1-1	CASSQGQVGGTEAFF	TGTGCCAGCAGCCAGGGCCAGGTTGGGGGCACTGAAGCTTTCTTT
few	TRBD1	TRBV5-1	TRBJ2-7	CASSSKSGQGNYEQYF	TGCGCCAGCAGCTCTAAATCCGGACAGGGAAACTACGAGCAGTACTTC